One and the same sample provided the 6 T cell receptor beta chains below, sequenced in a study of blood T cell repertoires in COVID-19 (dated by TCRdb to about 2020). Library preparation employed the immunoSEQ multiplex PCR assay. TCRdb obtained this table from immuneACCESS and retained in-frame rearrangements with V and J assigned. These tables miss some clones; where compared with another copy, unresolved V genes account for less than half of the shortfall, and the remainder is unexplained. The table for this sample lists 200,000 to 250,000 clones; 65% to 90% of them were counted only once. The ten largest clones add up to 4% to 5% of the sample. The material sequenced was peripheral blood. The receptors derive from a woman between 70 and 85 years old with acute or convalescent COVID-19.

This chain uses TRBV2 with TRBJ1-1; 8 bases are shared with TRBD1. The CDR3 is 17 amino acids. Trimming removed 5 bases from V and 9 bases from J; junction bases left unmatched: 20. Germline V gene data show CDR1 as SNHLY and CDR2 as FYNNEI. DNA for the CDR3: TGTGCCAGCAGTCTGGGTCAGGGGGCTTCTGGGCCTCTACAAGCTTTCTTT. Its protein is CASSLGQGASGPLQAFF.

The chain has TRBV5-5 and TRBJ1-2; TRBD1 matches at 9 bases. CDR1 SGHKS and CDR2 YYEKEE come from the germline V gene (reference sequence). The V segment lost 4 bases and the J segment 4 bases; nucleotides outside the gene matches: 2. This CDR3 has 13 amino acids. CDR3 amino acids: CASSRDRAYGYTF. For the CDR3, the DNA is TGTGCCAGCAGCCGGGACAGGGCCTATGGCTACACCTTC.

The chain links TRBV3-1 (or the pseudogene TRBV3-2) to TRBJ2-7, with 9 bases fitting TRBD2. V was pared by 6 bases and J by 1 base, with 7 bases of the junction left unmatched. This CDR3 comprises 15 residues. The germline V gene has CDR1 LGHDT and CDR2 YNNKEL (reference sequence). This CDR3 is CASSRAGGASYEQYF. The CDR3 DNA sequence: TGTGCCAGCAGTCGAGCGGGGGGCGCTTCCTACGAGCAGTACTTC.

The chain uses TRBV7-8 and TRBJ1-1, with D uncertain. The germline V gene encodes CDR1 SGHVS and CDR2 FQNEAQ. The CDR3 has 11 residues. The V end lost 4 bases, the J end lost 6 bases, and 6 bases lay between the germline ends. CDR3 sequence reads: CASSSYAEAFF. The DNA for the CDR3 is TGTGCCAGCAGCTCGTATGCTGAAGCTTTCTTT.

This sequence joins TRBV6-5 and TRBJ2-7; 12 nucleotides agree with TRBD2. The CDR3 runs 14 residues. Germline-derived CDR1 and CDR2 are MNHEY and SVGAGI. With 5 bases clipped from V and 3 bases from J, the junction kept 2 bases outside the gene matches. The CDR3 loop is CASSPTSGGYEQYF. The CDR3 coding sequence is TGTGCCAGCAGTCCGACTAGCGGGGGCTACGAGCAGTACTTC.

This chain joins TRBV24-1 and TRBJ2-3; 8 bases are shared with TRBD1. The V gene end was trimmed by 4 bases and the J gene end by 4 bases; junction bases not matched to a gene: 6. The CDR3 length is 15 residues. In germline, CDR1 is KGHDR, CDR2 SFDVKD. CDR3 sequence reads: CATSDSGQGADTQYF. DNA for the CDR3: TGTGCCACCAGTGACTCCGGACAGGGCGCAGATACGCAGTATTTT.